The 21 T cell receptor beta chains reported below all come from one sample, sequenced in a study of OX40 agonist ivuxolimab in advanced cancers. Sequencing was performed with immunoSEQ multiplex PCR; in TCRdb, only in-frame clones are kept and a portion is missing. The data contain roughly 60,000 clones, 65% to 85% of them singletons. Material: CD4+ or CD8+ T cells sorted from blood, obtained in a trial of the OX40 agonist ivuxolimab. The receptors were sampled from an adult with an advanced solid tumor such as melanoma, head and neck, liver or kidney cancer.

V and J are TRBV5-6 and TRBJ2-5; D unresolved. Per the germline V gene, CDR1 is SGHDT and CDR2 is YYEEEE. CDR3 length: 16 residues. V lost 3 bases and J lost 2, with 17 bases in between. The DNA for the CDR3 is TGTGCCAGCAGCTCCCTGATGAACCCCTATCAAGAGACCCAGTACTTC. Translated, it gives CASSSLMNPYQETQYF.

The V gene is TRBV18, the J gene TRBJ2-7, with 10 bases identical to TRBD2. Per the germline V gene, CDR1 is KGHSH and CDR2 is LQKENI. J gave up 1 base and V 2 bases, and 8 bases lay outside the gene matches. The CDR3 spans 17 residues. This CDR3 reads CASSPGASGRRSYEQYF. CDR3 nucleotides: TGTGCCAGCTCACCAGGAGCTAGCGGGAGAAGGTCCTACGAGCAGTACTTC.

This chain uses TRBV19 with TRBJ1-2; D gene ambiguous. Germline CDR1 reads LNHDA; CDR2 reads SQIVND (reference sequence). V was trimmed by 2 bases and J by 3 bases, leaving 10 bases between them. The CDR3 is made up of 14 amino acids. Written as DNA, the CDR3 is TGTGCCAGTAGTATATTCGTCACGGACTATGGCTACACCTTC. Protein sequence: CASSIFVTDYGYTF.

The rearrangement joins TRBV6-5 to TRBJ2-2, with TRBD2 identical over 10 bases. CDR3 size: 15 residues. The germline V gene has CDR1 MNHEY and CDR2 SVGAGI. The V and J ends lost 5 bases and 6 bases, in that order; junction bases with no gene match: 6. The CDR3 region is CASSPLAGAAGELFF. The CDR3 DNA reads as TGTGCCAGCAGTCCCCTAGCGGGAGCCGCCGGGGAGCTGTTTTTT.

V usage is TRBV11-3 and J usage is TRBJ1-3; 7 positions match TRBD1. The CDR3 extends over 14 amino acids. Germline CDR1 and CDR2: SGHNT and YENEEA. The trim removed 5 bases at V and 2 bases at J, leaving 3 bases unmatched. The CDR3 nucleotides read TGTGCCAGCAGCCAGGGGACAGCTGGAAACACCATATATTTT. Its protein product is CASSQGTAGNTIYF.

The genes are TRBV6-4 and TRBJ1-2; D is ambiguous. CDR1 is MRHNA, CDR2 SNTAGT, per germline. The V end was cut by 2 bases, the J end by 2 bases, with 6 bases between. CDR3 length: 13 amino acids. The CDR3 protein is CASSDGGNYGYTF. The CDR3 nucleotides read TGTGCCAGCAGTGACGGCGGGAACTATGGCTACACCTTC.

The chain joins TRBV29-1 to TRBJ2-7, with 12 nucleotides matching TRBD1. V lost 7 bases to trimming and J lost 5 bases; unmatched junction nucleotides: 12. The germline V gene has CDR1 SQVTM and CDR2 ANQGSEA. The CDR3 contains 15 residues. CDR3 sequence (DNA): TGCAGCGCCACGAACACGGGACAGGGGGCGAACGAGCAGTACTTC. It is translated as CSATNTGQGANEQYF.

V and J are TRBV5-1 and TRBJ2-5, with 7 nucleotides matching TRBD2. Germline V CDR1 and CDR2: SGHRS, YFSETQ. V was clipped by 4 bases and J by 1 base; unmatched bases: 4. The CDR3 extends over 14 amino acids. The CDR3 DNA reads TGCGCCAGCAGCACCGGGACTACCCAAGAGACCCAGTACTTC. This codes for CASSTGTTQETQYF.

Worth noting for this clone: Other DNA sequences in the same sample also yield this CDR3. The V and J genes are TRBV5-4 and TRBJ2-1, with D unresolved. V was trimmed by 4 bases and J by 1 base, leaving 12 bases between them. The length of the CDR3 is 15 residues. CDR1 and CDR2 from the germline V gene are SGHNT and YYREEE (reference sequence). CDR3 residues: CASSPTGDSYNEQFF. As DNA, the CDR3 is TGTGCCAGCAGCCCTACTGGGGATTCCTACAATGAGCAGTTCTTC.

The CDR3, as DNA: TGTGCCAGCAGCTTAGCCCGGTGGGGCTACACCTTC. Amino acids: CASSLARWGYTF. The V call is TRBV7-2, the J call TRBJ1-2; D call uncertain. CDR1 and CDR2 (germline): SGHTA, FQGNSA. Trimming took off 0 bases at V and 8 bases at J, with 7 bases between the two ends. The CDR3 sequence is 12 residues long.

The CDR3 bases are TGTGCCAGCAGCTTACCCCTAGCGGGAGTAAGAGGTGAGCAGTTCTTC. This gives the protein CASSLPLAGVRGEQFF. V and J are TRBV5-4 and TRBJ2-1; 10 bases are shared with TRBD2. There are 16 residues in the CDR3. V gave up 2 bases and J gave up 9 bases; unmatched junction bases: 11. The V gene's germline CDR1 is SGHNT and CDR2 YYREEE (reference sequence).

This clone occurred once. V is TRBV11-2 and J is TRBJ2-7; TRBD1 aligns across 8 bases. The junction had 5 bases not matched to a gene; V was cut back by 6 bases and J by 1 base. The CDR3 length is 14 residues. CDR1 SGHAT and CDR2 FQNNGV come from the germline V gene. CDR3 amino acids: CASSFRDRSYEQYF. The CDR3 DNA reads TGTGCCAGCAGTTTCCGGGACAGGTCCTACGAGCAGTACTTC.

The table lists this clone with a count of one. V gene TRBV19 combines with J gene TRBJ2-5, with 10 bases fitting TRBD1. Trimming took 6 bases from V and 4 from J; bases not matched to a gene: 11. The CDR3 spans 16 residues. Germline lookup yields CDR1 LNHDA and CDR2 SQIVND (reference sequence). The CDR3: CASRTSTGGKRETQYF. In DNA, the CDR3 is TGTGCCAGTAGGACCTCGACAGGGGGCAAGCGAGAGACCCAGTACTTC.

The genes are TRBV11-3 and TRBJ2-1; 10 bases agree with TRBD2. This CDR3 is 19 amino acids long. Trimming cost V 6 bases and J 6 bases; bases outside gene matches: 20. The germline V gene has CDR1 SGHNT and CDR2 YENEEA. CDR3 amino acids: CASRGKTSGSLFGVNEQFF. CDR3 nucleotides: TGTGCCAGCAGGGGTAAGACTAGCGGGTCCCTCTTTGGGGTCAATGAGCAGTTCTTC. The full variable domain, its missing parts supplied by reference TRBV11-3 and TRBJ2-1, is EAGVVQSPRYKIIEKKQPVAFWCNPISGHNTLYWYLQNLGQGPELLIRYENEEAVDDSQLPKDRFSAERLKGVDSTLKIQPAELGDSAVYLCASRGKTSGSLFGVNEQFFGPGTRLTVL.

This clone was counted only a few times. The chain is built from TRBV10-3 and TRBJ1-4; 7 nucleotides agree with TRBD1. The V and J ends lost 5 bases and 3 bases, in that order; junction bases with no gene match: 3. This CDR3 contains 14 residues. Germline V gene sequence: CDR1 ENHRY, CDR2 SYGVKD. For the CDR3, the DNA is TGTGCCATCAGTCCCGGGACAGCTAATGAAAAACTGTTTTTT. This encodes CAISPGTANEKLFF.

V usage is TRBV6-5 and J usage is TRBJ1-1; D is perhaps TRBD1 (5 bases). The length of the CDR3 is 14 residues. The V end was cut by 0 bases, the J end by 8 bases, with 13 bases between. The V gene's germline CDR1 is MNHEY and CDR2 SVGAGI. CDR3 sequence reads: CASSYSRTFTEAFF. The CDR3 DNA is TGTGCCAGCAGTTACTCCAGGACATTTACCGAAGCTTTCTTT.

The chain uses TRBV6-6 and TRBJ2-3; either TRBD1 or TRBD2 may supply D (5 bases each). Trimming stripped 4 bases from V and 2 bases from J, with 7 bases between. The CDR3 sequence is 13 residues long. Germline loops: CDR1 MNHNY, CDR2 SVGAGI (reference sequence). The CDR3 is CASSWDPTDTQYF. CDR3 coding DNA: TGTGCCAGCAGTTGGGACCCCACAGATACGCAGTATTTT.

V usage is TRBV11-3 and J usage is TRBJ2-7; 7 bases map to TRBD2. The CDR3 contains 14 residues. Germline assignment: CDR1 SGHNT and CDR2 YENEEA. J lost 3 bases, V lost 4 bases, and 6 bases had no gene match. CDR3 region: CASSSGGSYYEQYV. The DNA of the CDR3 is TGTGCCAGCAGCTCGGGCGGGAGCTACTACGAGCAGTACGTC.

The chain recombines TRBV14 with TRBJ2-1; D is possibly TRBD2 (5 bases). The length of the CDR3 is 16 residues. V lost 5 bases to trimming and J lost 11 bases, with 25 bases between them. Germline CDR1 reads SGHDN; CDR2 reads FVKESK. The CDR3 is CASSFGLSLLSGQQFF. The CDR3 region has the DNA TGTGCCAGCAGCTTCGGACTGTCGCTTTTGTCGGGTCAGCAGTTCTTC.

This clone showed up just a few times. This rearrangement joins TRBV10-3 to TRBJ1-5, with D maybe TRBD1 (6 bases). The CDR3 is made up of 13 amino acids. V dropped 6 bases and J dropped 4 bases, with 10 bases sitting between them. Germline V gives CDR1 ENHRY, CDR2 SYGVKD. CDR3 nucleotide sequence: TGTGCCATCAGCGGACAGCGGAATCAGCCCCAGCATTTT. Its translation: CAISGQRNQPQHF.

CDR3 sequence reads: CASSQALGLAPYNEQFF. As DNA, the CDR3 is TGTGCCAGCAGCCAAGCCTTGGGACTAGCACCTTACAATGAGCAGTTCTTC. The chain recombines TRBV4-2 with TRBJ2-1; 9 bases match TRBD2. V shed 1 base, J shed 4 bases, and the junction held 8 bases outside the gene matches. This CDR3 comprises 17 residues. Germline CDR1 reads LGHNA; CDR2 reads YNFKEQ.